This T cell receptor (beta chain) was captured by sequencing in a study of CD8+CD57+ T cells in acquired aplastic anemia. CD8+CD57+ cell expansion, shown by flow cytometry, had occurred in the patients selected for sequencing. About this clonotype: One junction end disagrees with the germline gene, perhaps due to a read error.

CDR1 is SNHLY, CDR2 FYNNEI, per germline. The CDR3 spans 14 residues. Profiling that covered TCR beta VDJ and CDR3 relied on genomic DNA as its template. TCRdb reprocessed the reads via MiXCR and lists one record per CDR3 protein. The sample lists roughly 250,000 distinct CDR3 sequences, approximately 80% occurring once. Sequenced sample: sorted CD4+, CD8+, or CD8+CD57+ T cells (not recorded which) from PBMCs. This TCR came from a human donor with aplastic anemia. This chain uses TRBV2 with TRBJ2-3, with D possibly matching TRBD2 (5 bases). The CDR3 DNA is TGTGCCAGCAGTTACTCGGGATATTCCACAGATACGCAGTTT. Residues: CASSYSGYSTDTQF.